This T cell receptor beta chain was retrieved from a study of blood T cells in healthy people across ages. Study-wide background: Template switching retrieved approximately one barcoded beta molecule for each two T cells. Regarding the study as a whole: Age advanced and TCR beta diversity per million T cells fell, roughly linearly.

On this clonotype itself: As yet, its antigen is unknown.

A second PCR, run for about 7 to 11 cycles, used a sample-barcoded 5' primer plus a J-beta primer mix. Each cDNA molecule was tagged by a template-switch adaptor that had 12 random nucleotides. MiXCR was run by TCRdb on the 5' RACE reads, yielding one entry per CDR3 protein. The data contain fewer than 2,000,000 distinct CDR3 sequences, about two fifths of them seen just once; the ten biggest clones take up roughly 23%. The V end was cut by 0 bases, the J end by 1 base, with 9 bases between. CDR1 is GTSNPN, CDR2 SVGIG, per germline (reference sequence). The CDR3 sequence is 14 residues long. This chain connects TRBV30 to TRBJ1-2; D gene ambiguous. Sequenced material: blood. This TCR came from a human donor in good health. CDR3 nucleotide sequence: TGTGCCTGGAGTGTCGGCACGGATAACTATGGCTACACCTTC. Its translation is CAWSVGTDNYGYTF.